The 21 T cell receptor beta chains presented below share a single source sample, sequenced in a study of cytomegalovirus exposure and HLA in healthy donors. Amplification used 60 Vbeta primers and 13 Jbeta primers. Using immunoSEQ multiplex PCR, the repertoire was profiled, and TCRdb retains in-frame clones only, with some absent. The table includes 60,000 to 75,000 clones, 65% to 75% detected once. What was sequenced was PBMCs. Every receptor here comes from an older woman in good health and CMV-seropositive.

This clone was found a few times. The gene calls are TRBV19 and TRBJ1-5, with 9 nucleotides matching TRBD1. The CDR3 runs to 16 residues. V lost 6 bases to trimming and J lost 2 bases; unmatched junction nucleotides: 8. CDR1 is LNHDA and CDR2 is SQIVND in the germline V gene (reference sequence). CDR3 DNA: TGTGCCAGTAGGGCCTGGACAGGGGTCGGCAATCAGCCCCAGCATTTT. Protein sequence: CASRAWTGVGNQPQHF.

The V and J genes are TRBV30 and TRBJ1-3, with TRBD1 matching 11 bases. The CDR3 extends over 13 amino acids. The V gene's germline CDR1 is GTSNPN and CDR2 SVGIG (reference sequence). V gave up 5 bases and J gave up 12 bases; unmatched junction bases: 9. The CDR3 sequence is CAWEGTGGSVIYF. CDR3 nucleotides: TGTGCCTGGGAAGGGACAGGGGGATCAGTCATATATTTT.

The genes are TRBV7-3 and TRBJ2-2; 10 nucleotides align to TRBD1. There are 17 residues in the CDR3. The junction had 11 bases not matched to a gene; V was cut back by 5 bases and J by 5 bases. Germline loops: CDR1 SGHTA, CDR2 FQGTGA. CDR3 DNA sequence: TGTGCCAGCAGCACACGGGACAGGGGACACCATACCGGGGAGCTGTTTTTT. It is translated as CASSTRDRGHHTGELFF.

This chain links TRBV6-5 with TRBJ2-2, with D hard to call. V shed 2 bases and J shed 0 bases, with 4 bases lying between them. The V gene's germline CDR1 is MNHEY and CDR2 SVGAGI. The CDR3 consists of 14 residues. Here the CDR3 reads CASSYVTNTGELFF. The CDR3 DNA reads TGTGCCAGCAGTTACGTTACGAACACCGGGGAGCTGTTTTTT.

The chain joins TRBV19 to TRBJ1-1, with D possibly matching TRBD1 (6 bases). The germline V gene encodes CDR1 LNHDA and CDR2 SQIVND (reference sequence). V lost 8 bases and J 0 bases, leaving 22 bases between the germline ends. The CDR3 consists of 17 residues. CDR3 DNA sequence: TGTGCCAGTTCACTCGGGGGGCGCAGGAGCATGAACACTGAAGCTTTCTTT. Protein product: CASSLGGRRSMNTEAFF. Drawing the rest from reference TRBV19 and TRBJ1-1, the complete variable domain is DGGITQSPKYLFRKEGQNVTLSCEQNLNHDAMYWYRQDPGQGLRLIYYSQIVNDFQKGDIAEGYSVSREKKESFPLTVTSAQKNPTAFYLCASSLGGRRSMNTEAFFGQGTRLTVV.

This chain uses TRBV30 with TRBJ1-1; D gene ambiguous. Germline V CDR1 and CDR2: GTSNPN, SVGIG (reference sequence). This CDR3 has 13 amino acids. V lost 4 bases to trimming and J lost 4 bases, with 13 bases between them. The CDR3 spells CAWTLDGRTEAFF. As DNA, the CDR3 is TGTGCCTGGACCCTAGACGGCCGCACTGAAGCTTTCTTT.

This chain links TRBV5-5 with TRBJ2-3; 7 nucleotides match TRBD2. Germline V CDR1 and CDR2: SGHKS, YYEKEE (reference sequence). Trimming removed 4 bases from V and 2 bases from J; junction bases left unmatched: 10. The length of the CDR3 is 16 residues. DNA of the CDR3: TGTGCCAGCAGCGGACCAACGGGGGGTATCACAGATACGCAGTATTTT. Protein: CASSGPTGGITDTQYF.

V and J are TRBV19 and TRBJ1-2, with 9 bases identical to TRBD1. Per germline, CDR1 LNHDA and CDR2 SQIVND (reference sequence). The CDR3 totals 13 residues. V trimming: 6 bases; J trimming: 4 bases; junction bases outside the gene matches: 3. The CDR3 coding sequence is TGTGCCAGTAGAGGACAGGGGCTCTATGGCTACACCTTC. It translates to CASRGQGLYGYTF.

V is TRBV25-1 and J is TRBJ1-5; D is ambiguous. The V end lost 4 bases, the J end lost 4 bases, and 8 bases lay between the germline ends. The V gene's germline CDR1 is MGHDK and CDR2 SYGVNS. CDR3 length equals 13 residues. CDR3 nucleotide sequence: TGTGCCAGCAGTGTCGGGGATAATCAGCCCCAGCATTTT. It translates to CASSVGDNQPQHF.

This clone came up a few times. J is TRBJ1-3 and V is TRBV6-1; maybe TRBD1 (5 bases). The V gene lost 2 bases and the J gene lost 2 bases, with 13 bases spanning the gap. The CDR3 is made up of 16 amino acids. Germline V gives CDR1 MNHNS, CDR2 SASEGT. DNA of the CDR3: TGTGCCAGCAGTGAAAGGGATAGGACAACTGGAAACACCATATATTTT. As protein: CASSERDRTTGNTIYF.

This rearrangement joins TRBV30 to TRBJ2-1; 7 nucleotides align to TRBD2. This CDR3 contains 15 residues. From germline, CDR1 is GTSNPN and CDR2 SVGIG (reference sequence). V lost 2 bases and J lost 0; bases outside the gene matches: 4. The CDR3 nucleotides are TGTGCCTGGAGTCGGAGCGGGGCCTCCTACAATGAGCAGTTCTTC. It is translated as CAWSRSGASYNEQFF.

The gene calls are TRBV7-3 and TRBJ1-1; 8 bases align to TRBD1. CDR1 and CDR2 (germline): SGHTA, FQGTGA. Germline trimming cut 5 bases from V and 1 base from J; bases unmatched to any gene: 3. This CDR3 region has 14 residues. The CDR3 DNA reads TGTGCCAGCAGCACAGGGACAGGGAACACTGAAGCTTTCTTT. The encoded protein is CASSTGTGNTEAFF.

This sequence joins TRBV15 and TRBJ1-2; D is unresolved. CDR3 size: 14 residues. Trimming stripped 0 bases from V and 5 bases from J, with 10 bases between. Germline V gives CDR1 LNHNV, CDR2 YYDKDF (reference sequence). The CDR3 loop reads CATSRDRGNYGYTF. As DNA, the CDR3 is TGTGCCACCAGCAGAGATAGAGGGAATTATGGCTACACCTTC.

In its sample, this clone was seen once. J is TRBJ2-5 and V is TRBV18; a possible D gene is TRBD2 (5 bases). V was clipped by 3 bases and J by 7 bases, with 15 bases between them. This CDR3 has 14 amino acids. Per the germline V gene, CDR1 is KGHSH and CDR2 is LQKENI. The CDR3 DNA sequence: TGTGCCAGCTCACCGAGCGGCCCCGAGGGGACCCAGTACTTC. Its protein product is CASSPSGPEGTQYF.

The chain couples TRBV12-5 to TRBJ1-6, with D hard to call. The CDR3 covers 17 residues. V shed 0 bases and J shed 0 bases, with 9 bases lying between them. CDR1 and CDR2 (germline): LGHNT, FRNRAP. CDR3 residues: CASGLVKGSSYNSPLHF. The CDR3 coding sequence is TGTGCTAGTGGTTTGGTTAAAGGGAGCTCCTATAATTCACCCCTCCACTTT.

This clone occurred a few times. The V gene is TRBV2, the J gene TRBJ1-5; D possibly corresponds to TRBD1 (5 bases). Per germline, CDR1 SNHLY and CDR2 FYNNEI. With 2 bases removed from V and 0 bases from J, the gap between germline ends came to 11 bases. This CDR3 has 16 amino acids. CDR3 sequence: CASSESRQGSNQPQHF. Here the CDR3 DNA reads TGTGCCAGCAGTGAAAGTCGGCAGGGTAGCAATCAGCCCCAGCATTTT.

The chain has TRBV10-2 and TRBJ2-2; 8 bases match TRBD1. The CDR3 sequence is 15 residues long. The junction had 7 bases not matched to a gene; V was cut back by 6 bases and J by 4 bases. CDR1 WSHSY and CDR2 SAAADI come from the germline V gene. The CDR3 here is CASRDREESTGELFF. The DNA of the CDR3 is TGCGCCAGCAGGGACAGGGAGGAGAGCACCGGGGAGCTGTTTTTT.

This chain joins TRBV4-1 and TRBJ2-2, with 9 bases identical to TRBD1. The V gene end was trimmed by 2 bases and the J gene end by 6 bases; junction bases not matched to a gene: 10. Germline assignment: CDR1 MGHRA and CDR2 YSYEKL. This CDR3 is built from 17 residues. CDR3 loop: CASSQLFDRGGAGELFF. The CDR3 DNA is TGCGCCAGCAGCCAACTTTTTGACAGGGGGGGAGCCGGGGAGCTGTTTTTT.

This clone was picked up a small number of times. The same CDR3 can be traced to other DNA sequences in this sample. The chain is built from TRBV5-1 and TRBJ1-1; 8 bases map to TRBD1. The trim removed 4 bases at V and 1 base at J, leaving 3 bases unmatched. CDR1 is SGHRS and CDR2 is YFSETQ in the germline V gene. The CDR3 is 14 amino acids. This chain's CDR3 is CASSLGQANTEAFF. CDR3 DNA sequence: TGCGCCAGCAGCCTGGGACAGGCGAACACTGAAGCTTTCTTT. Full variable domain (missing parts from reference TRBV5-1 and TRBJ1-1): KAGVTQTPRYLIKTRGQQVTLSCSPISGHRSVSWYQQTPGQGLQFLFEYFSETQRNKGNFPGRFSGRQFSNSRSEMNVSTLELGDSALYLCASSLGQANTEAFFGQGTRLTVV.

The chain employs TRBV7-2 and TRBJ2-1, with TRBD2 matching 9 bases. V lost 6 bases, J lost 4 bases, and 7 bases stayed unmatched. The CDR3 consists of 15 residues. Looked up from germline, CDR1 is SGHTA and CDR2 is FQGNSA. The CDR3 nucleotides are TGTGCCAGCAGACCTCTAGCGGGGTTATACAATGAGCAGTTCTTC. Amino acid sequence: CASRPLAGLYNEQFF.

The rearrangement joins TRBV2 to TRBJ2-7; possible D gene TRBD2, 5 bases. The V gene's germline CDR1 is SNHLY and CDR2 FYNNEI. V was trimmed by 8 bases and J by 6 bases, leaving 14 bases between them. The CDR3 runs to 12 residues. CDR3 protein: CASRLTRSEQYF. Here the CDR3 DNA reads TGTGCCAGCCGCCTTACTAGATCCGAGCAGTACTTC.